What follows is one T cell receptor (beta chain) and its context. Its antigen remains unidentified. Base quality data are lacking; no much larger clone is found one base away. V sheds 5 bases and J sheds 1 base, leaving 8 bases between their ends. The germline V gene (reference sequence) specifies MNHEY as CDR1 and SMNVEV as CDR2. The cysteine opens and the phenylalanine closes a CDR3 of 13 amino acids. CDR3 DNA is the only sequence kept; it has 39 bases, read in frame from the first base. TCR CDR3 regions were amplified from genomic DNA by multiplex PCR using the deep immunoSEQ assay. Genomic DNA extracted from each cell subset was distributed evenly over all wells of several immunoSEQ 96-well plates, and each plate served as one replicate. For sorted subsets, each replicate PCR was loaded with approximately 190 ng genomic DNA, equivalent to 25,000 to 30,000 T cell genomes. The purified libraries were quantified using a Qubit 3.0 fluorometer, sized with a Bioanalyzer 2100, and then quantified again using the KAPA Library Quantification kit. Each immunoSEQ 96-well plate was sequenced on its own single-read 150-cycle Illumina NextSeq 550 flow cell. The source study handled its data this way. Because the immunoSEQ output held only junctional sequences and lacked quality scores, the filtering could not match the filtering applied to full-length reads. Sequences were annotated with PyIR, a Python wrapper for IgBLAST v1.9, using IMGT germline references to assign V/J genes and CDR3. Reads with weak V/J assignments (E-value above 1e-6), missing CDR3, stop codons, out-of-frame junctions, or ambiguous translated residues were removed. V3J clonotypes were defined as sequences sharing the same inferred V gene, J gene, and CDR3 amino acid sequence. To compute the percentage overlap between repertoires, the number of shared unique clonotypes was divided by the size of the smaller repertoire. Three approaches were used to assess repertoire richness: RTK rarefaction, the Chao1 estimator, and Recon v2.1 estimates of unobserved clonotypes. Generation probabilities for all TCRbeta clonotypes obtained by the gDNA method from a handful of donors were computed using OLGA. Not all clones reach the TCRdb copy of this immuneACCESS table, which keeps in-frame sequences only. Checked studies attribute under half of the gap to unresolved V genes and leave the rest unexplained. That table gives V, J and clone size, and the DNA gave D and trimming. The sample records about 2.4 million clones, over 85% of which are singletons. The ten biggest clones cover roughly 0.39% of the sample.

The donors were healthy, HIV-negative adults who had no recently reported acute infections or vaccinations. All donors were Caucasian adults living in Nashville, Tennessee, USA. Magnetic negative selection was used to enrich CD4+ T cells, after which naive cells were positively selected on CD45RA and the negative fraction became the memory subset. Blood was obtained by leukapheresis, after which PBMCs were separated by Ficoll-Histopaque density gradient centrifugation and cryopreserved in liquid nitrogen vapor phase. Analytical flow cytometry was used to check the purity and quantity of each magnetically sorted T cell population. Each sorted fraction had its genomic DNA isolated and then quantified by UV absorbance on a Nanodrop 2000c. This entry comes from a study of shared clonotypes between healthy human individuals (dated by TCRdb to about 2020). A note on the overall study: The cohort comprised two women and a few men aged 18 to 49 years. For each donor, three plates each were used for CD4 naive and CD4 memory, two plates were used for CD8 naive, and one plate was used for CD8 memory. Per donor, leukapheresis produced somewhere between about 0.94 and 9 billion PBMCs. The study deeply sequenced blood TCR repertoires of about 5 healthy adults to estimate repertoire size and the extent of clonotype sharing between individuals. To increase sequencing depth and limit assay-specific biases, TCR repertoire library preparation and sequencing were carried out by different laboratories using diverse techniques.

Results the study describes overall, beyond this receptor: Only blood was sampled, and tissue TCR repertoires likely differ from those in blood. Across a handful of donors, approximately 4.9% of naive CD4, roughly 3.5% of naive CD8, roughly 2.2% of memory CD4, and approximately 0.4% of memory CD8 clonotypes were shared. Even with the large sequencing depth, rarefaction of the sorted-subset datasets indicated that sequencing was incomplete. Naive subsets generally had larger estimated clonotype richness than memory subsets did. Because the study included a small number of donors, the genetic and exposure-history diversity represented was limited. Pairwise subsampling indicated that sequencing depth was expected to affect the degree of clonotype sharing among donors. Compared with non-shared clonotypes, the clonotypes found in all four sorted-subset donors had higher generation probabilities.

The TCR sequence derives from a man between 18 and 35 years old in good health. Some clones in this sample may be carry-over from other donors' samples. The source material was naive CD4+ T cells from PBMCs. The cell subset or site label of this sample denotes: CD45RA+ positively selected. The rearranged chain carries TRBV27 and TRBJ1-1, with no D gene named confidently. The nucleotide sequence reads as follows: TGTGCCAGCAGTCAACCAGGGAACACTGAAGCTTTCTTT. Its product reads: CASSQPGNTEAFF.